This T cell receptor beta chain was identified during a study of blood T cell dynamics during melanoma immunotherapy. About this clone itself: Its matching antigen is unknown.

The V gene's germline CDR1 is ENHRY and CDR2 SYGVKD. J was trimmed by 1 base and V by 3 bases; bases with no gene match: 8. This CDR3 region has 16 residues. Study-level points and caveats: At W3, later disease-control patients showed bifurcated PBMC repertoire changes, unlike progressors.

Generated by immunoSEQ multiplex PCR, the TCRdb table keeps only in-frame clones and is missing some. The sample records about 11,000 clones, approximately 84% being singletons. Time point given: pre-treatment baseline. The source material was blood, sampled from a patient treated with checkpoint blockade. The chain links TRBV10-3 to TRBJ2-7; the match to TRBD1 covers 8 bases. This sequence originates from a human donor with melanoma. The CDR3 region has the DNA TGTGCCATCAGTGACACCGGACAGGGTAATTCCTACGAGCAGTACTTC. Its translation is CAISDTGQGNSYEQYF.